This T cell receptor (beta chain) was observed in a study of sequential checkpoint blockade in melanoma. About the study: Randomization was 1:1 between first-line nivolumab→ipilimumab and ipilimumab→nivolumab.

CDR1 is SGHTA, CDR2 FQGNSA, per germline. The V gene lost 1 base and the J gene lost 8 bases, with 17 bases spanning the gap. This CDR3 region has 15 residues. Treatment meaning: randomized to nivolumab then ipilimumab (arm A) or the reverse (arm B). DNA-damaging chemotherapy had not been given to any patient beforehand. PBMC sorting kept live CD3+CD8+ cells without CD19 or CD56. Sequenced by immunoSEQ multiplex PCR; TCRdb stores in-frame clones only, minus some. The table shows more than 7,000 clones, with around two thirds occurring only once. The chain employs TRBV7-2 and TRBJ1-2; weak D call: TRBD1 (5 bases). This receptor was taken from a human donor with melanoma. This material consisted of CD8+ T cells sorted from blood (inferred from file names), taken from a patient given nivolumab and ipilimumab in sequence. CDR3 sequence: CASSLDPDSFNGYTF. For the CDR3, the DNA is TGTGCCAGCAGCTTAGATCCCGACAGCTTTAACGGCTACACCTTC.